In its sample, the clone carrying this T cell receptor beta chain was seen a few times. Noted time point: patch test 1, 2 weeks after DPC sensitization. Treatment in this sample: therapeutic diphenylcyclopropenone sensitization with weekly scalp DPC. The data derive from a study of human T cells and chemical hapten exposure. Looked up from germline, CDR1 is MNHNS and CDR2 is SASEGT. CDR3 length equals 13 residues. V was shortened by 3 bases and J by 5 bases, with 7 bases between the two germline ends. Each CDR3 protein is one row after TCRdb ran MiXCR on the RACE reads. The sample lists about 81,000 distinct CDR3 sequences; about 6.8% were seen once.

The sequences come from whole blood, collected in connection with sensitization to the hapten diphenylcyclopropenone (DPC). This receptor was identified in a woman aged 25 to 45 with alopecia areata. Some clones in this sample may be carry-over from other donors' samples. The chain joins TRBV6-1 to TRBJ2-2; no clear D. The DNA of the CDR3 is TGTGCCAGCAGTGAGTTTGGGACCGGGGAGCTGTTTTTT. Protein: CASSEFGTGELFF.